Sequencing of this TCR beta chain was carried out in a study of blood T cell repertoires in COVID-19. Study-level background: Specimens from acute and convalescent COVID-19 originated in the United States, Italy and Spain. Sources were T cells, B-cell-depleted T cells, or PBMCs; the material itself was cDNA or gDNA.

The CDR3 contains 14 residues. Trimming took off 3 bases at V and 8 bases at J, with 13 bases between the two ends. The germline CDR1 and CDR2 sequences are SEHNR and FQNEAQ (reference sequence). This clone was counted a few times. Original data processing: Reference gene primer amplification in the assay estimated nucleated cell counts. TCRdb's copy holds only in-frame clones and misses some; the assay was immunoSEQ multiplex PCR. That table is the source of V, J and clone size, and D and trimming were worked out from the DNA. The sample yields about 170,000 clones, 84% seen once. The origin of this receptor is a man aged 40-50 years who had recovered from COVID-19. This chain links TRBV7-9 with TRBJ1-4; no definite D call. The sequenced material came from peripheral blood. The CDR3 nucleotides are TGTGCCAGCAGCTTGGGCGGCGAGGGAGAAAAACTGTTTTTT. This translates into CASSLGGEGEKLFF.